The 26 T cell receptor beta chains below all came from one sample that was sequenced in a study of shared clonotypes between healthy human individuals. Generated by immunoSEQ multiplex PCR, the TCRdb table keeps only in-frame clones and is missing some. The table has approximately 2.5 million clones, over 85% seen once. What was sequenced was naive CD4+ T cells from PBMCs. This sample's subset: CD45RA+ positively selected. The receptor source for this set is a man between 18 and 35 years old in good health. Some clones in this sample may be carry-over from other donors' samples.

This sequence joins TRBV27 and TRBJ2-1; D is perhaps TRBD1 (6 bases). The CDR3 consists of 15 residues. CDR1 and CDR2 (germline): MNHEY, SMNVEV (reference sequence). V was cut by 6 bases and J by 6 bases, with 18 bases left in between. The CDR3 DNA reads as TGTGCCAGCAGGCCTGGGTCAGGGGCCTTCAATGAGCAGTTCTTC. Amino acids: CASRPGSGAFNEQFF.

This chain uses TRBV7-8 with TRBJ1-1; D is possibly TRBD1 (5 bases). This CDR3 contains 14 residues. From germline, CDR1 is SGHVS and CDR2 FQNEAQ. Trimming left V 0 bases short and J 8 bases short, with 13 bases between. The CDR3 nucleotides are TGTGCCAGCAGCTTAGCGGATTGGAGGACAGAAGCTTTCTTT. Protein sequence: CASSLADWRTEAFF.

DNA for the CDR3: TGTGCCAGCAGTTACCCTCGGACCGATTCAGATACGCAGTATTTT. Translating it yields CASSYPRTDSDTQYF. The V call is TRBV6-5, the J call TRBJ2-3; D uncertain. CDR1 and CDR2 from the germline V gene are MNHEY and SVGAGI. The ends were cut back, 2 bases at V and 4 bases at J, with 13 bases in the middle. The CDR3 extends over 15 amino acids.

V and J are TRBV11-2 and TRBJ2-7; D gene unclear. The germline V gene has CDR1 SGHAT and CDR2 FQNNGV. The CDR3 sequence is 12 residues long. Trimming took off 4 bases at V and 5 bases at J, with 9 bases between the two ends. The CDR3 reads CASSSSRDEQYF. CDR3 DNA sequence: TGTGCCAGCAGCTCGTCTAGAGACGAGCAGTACTTC.

The chain is built from TRBV19 and TRBJ1-4; a possible D gene is TRBD1 (6 bases). V gave up 1 base and J gave up 6 bases, with 12 bases separating them. This CDR3 region has 15 residues. The V gene's germline CDR1 is LNHDA and CDR2 SQIVND (reference sequence). The CDR3 nucleotides are TGTGCCAGTAGTATAGTGGGACATCGGGATGAAAAACTGTTTTTT. Protein product: CASSIVGHRDEKLFF. Combining the CDR3 with reference TRBV19 and TRBJ1-4 gives the whole variable domain DGGITQSPKYLFRKEGQNVTLSCEQNLNHDAMYWYRQDPGQGLRLIYYSQIVNDFQKGDIAEGYSVSREKKESFPLTVTSAQKNPTAFYLCASSIVGHRDEKLFFGSGTQLSVL.

This chain uses TRBV18 with TRBJ2-3, with TRBD2 identical over 13 bases. The junction had 2 bases not matched to a gene; V was cut back by 4 bases and J by 4 bases. The CDR3 has 15 residues. CDR1 and CDR2 from the germline V gene are KGHSH and LQKENI. The CDR3 here is CASSQGLAGADTQYF. The CDR3 DNA reads as TGTGCCAGCTCACAAGGACTAGCGGGAGCAGATACGCAGTATTTT.

A word on this clone: The same CDR3 is also encoded by other DNA sequences in this sample. V gene TRBV7-2 combines with J gene TRBJ1-2, with TRBD1 as a possible D gene (5 bases). Trimming cost V 0 bases and J 3 bases, with 5 bases left between them. CDR1 and CDR2 (germline): SGHTA, FQGNSA. The CDR3 totals 13 residues. CDR3 sequence (DNA): TGTGCCAGCAGCTTAGCCAGGGACTATGGCTACACCTTC. The encoded protein is CASSLARDYGYTF.

This clone was seen only once. The same CDR3 can be traced to other DNA sequences in this sample. This rearrangement joins TRBV19 to TRBJ2-3; D gene uncertain. The CDR3 covers 13 residues. V dropped 4 bases and J dropped 1 base, with 6 bases sitting between them. CDR1 and CDR2 (germline): LNHDA, SQIVND (reference sequence). The CDR3, as DNA: TGTGCCAGTAGTACCCCAGGCACAGATACGCAGTATTTT. It specifies CASSTPGTDTQYF.

The chain uses TRBV28 and TRBJ2-5; 9 nucleotides agree with TRBD1. The CDR3 covers 18 residues. Germline CDR1 MDHEN, CDR2 SYDVKM. V gave up 1 base and J gave up 2 bases; unmatched junction bases: 11. The CDR3 region has the DNA TGTGCCAGCAGTTTATTAAAGTGGAGACAGGGGGATCAAGAGACCCAGTACTTC. This gives the protein CASSLLKWRQGDQETQYF.

This chain joins TRBV2 and TRBJ1-2; no reliable D call. Between the trimmed V and J ends, which lost 3 bases and 2 bases, there was a span of 10 bases. The CDR3 contains 14 residues. CDR1 is SNHLY and CDR2 is FYNNEI in the germline V gene. The CDR3 nucleotides read TGTGCCAGCAGTGAGCTTGTGGGGAACTATGGCTACACCTTC. It translates to CASSELVGNYGYTF.

The chain combines TRBV6-5 with TRBJ2-2, with 12 bases lining up with TRBD2. From germline, CDR1 is MNHEY and CDR2 SVGAGI. This CDR3 is 15 amino acids long. V was clipped by 6 bases and J by 11 bases; unmatched bases: 10. This chain's CDR3 is CASRFRTSGEGELFF. CDR3 coding DNA: TGTGCCAGCAGATTCCGGACTAGCGGGGAAGGAGAGCTGTTTTTT.

The gene calls are TRBV5-1 and TRBJ2-3; 7 bases fit TRBD1. The J segment lost 9 bases and the V segment lost 0 bases, leaving 4 bases of the junction unmatched. Germline lookup yields CDR1 SGHRS and CDR2 YFSETQ. The CDR3 extends over 13 amino acids. In DNA form, the CDR3 reads TGCGCCAGCAGCTTGGGTACAGGGGAAACGCAGTATTTT. Translated: CASSLGTGETQYF.

V is TRBV6-5 and J is TRBJ2-5; D possibly corresponds to TRBD2 (5 bases). This CDR3 spans 14 amino acids. CDR1 and CDR2 (germline): MNHEY, SVGAGI. Trimming stripped 7 bases from V and 4 bases from J, with 16 bases between. The CDR3 reads CASKLPGIPETQYF. The CDR3 nucleotides read TGTGCCAGCAAGTTACCCGGGATACCAGAGACCCAGTACTTC.

The chain carries TRBV5-8 and TRBJ1-5; no firm D call. The CDR3 consists of 14 residues. The germline CDR1 and CDR2 sequences are SGHTS and YDEGEE. Trimming took 2 bases from V and 0 from J, leaving 6 bases between them. CDR3 sequence reads: CASSFLGSNQPQHF. In nucleotides, the CDR3 is TGTGCCAGCAGCTTTTTGGGTAGCAATCAGCCCCAGCATTTT.

V usage is TRBV5-4 and J usage is TRBJ2-7; D ambiguous. The V end was cut by 0 bases, the J end by 3 bases, with 13 bases between. CDR3 length: 15 amino acids. The V gene's germline CDR1 is SGHNT and CDR2 YYREEE (reference sequence). CDR3 in DNA: TGTGCCAGCAGCTTGGACCAGTCCCAGAACTACGAGCAGTACTTC. Amino acid sequence: CASSLDQSQNYEQYF. The whole variable domain, filled in from reference TRBV5-4 and TRBJ2-7, reads ETGVTQSPTHLIKTRGQQVTLRCSSQSGHNTVSWYQQALGQGPQFIFQYYREEENGRGNFPPRFSGLQFPNYSSELNVNALELDDSALYLCASSLDQSQNYEQYFGPGTRLTVT.

V and J are TRBV21-1 and TRBJ1-4; the table's TRBD1 call for D was not verified on the DNA. TRBV21-1 corresponds to a pseudogene. The CDR3 has 16 residues. For the CDR3, the DNA is TGTGCCAGCAGCCTGACCGGGACAGCATATAATGAAAAACTGTTTTTT. As protein: CASSLTGTAYNEKLFF.

The chain carries TRBV6-5 and TRBJ1-3; D is uncertain. The CDR3 spans 15 residues. V lost 2 bases, J lost 0 bases, and 8 bases lay in between. CDR1 is MNHEY and CDR2 is SVGAGI in the germline V gene. The CDR3 nucleotides read TGTGCCAGCAGTTACACACCTAACTCTGGAAACACCATATATTTT. This translates into CASSYTPNSGNTIYF.

The chain recombines TRBV19 with TRBJ1-5; 7 bases are shared with TRBD1. CDR3 length: 16 residues. Germline lookup yields CDR1 LNHDA and CDR2 SQIVND (reference sequence). V shed 5 bases, J shed 1 base, and the junction held 8 bases outside the gene matches. CDR3 DNA: TGTGCCAGTAGTTTACCACAGGGGAGCAGCAATCAGCCCCAGCATTTT. Protein product: CASSLPQGSSNQPQHF.

The rearrangement links TRBV4-3 to TRBJ2-7, with D unclear. Germline-derived CDR1 and CDR2 are LGHNA and YSLEER. The CDR3 contains 16 residues. V was clipped by 1 base and J by 2 bases, with 15 bases between them. The CDR3 DNA sequence: TGCGCCAGCAGCCAAGGTACTTTGAGGTGGGCCTACGAGCAGTACTTC. Translated, it gives CASSQGTLRWAYEQYF.

J is TRBJ2-1 and V is TRBV9, with 8 positions matching TRBD1. The V segment lost 0 bases and the J segment 4 bases; nucleotides outside the gene matches: 9. The CDR3 length is 17 residues. Germline lookup yields CDR1 SGDLS and CDR2 YYNGEE. CDR3 sequence reads: CASSVDWRTGTYNEQFF. CDR3 DNA: TGTGCCAGCAGCGTAGATTGGAGGACAGGGACTTACAATGAGCAGTTCTTC.

To note about this clone: In the same sample, other DNA sequences code for this CDR3. V is TRBV5-4 and J is TRBJ2-1; 14 positions match TRBD2. Germline loops: CDR1 SGHNT, CDR2 YYREEE (reference sequence). The ends lost 3 bases at V and 7 bases at J; junction bases unmatched: 3. This CDR3 has 15 residues. CDR3 DNA sequence: TGTGCCAGCAGCTCCGGGACTAGCGGGAGTAATGAGCAGTTCTTC. Residues: CASSSGTSGSNEQFF.

The genes are TRBV20-1 and TRBJ1-1; D call uncertain. The germline V gene encodes CDR1 DFQATT and CDR2 SNEGSKA (reference sequence). This CDR3 spans 11 amino acids. With 2 bases removed from V and 7 bases from J, the gap between germline ends came to 8 bases. CDR3 DNA: TGCAGTGCTAGATTATACAGTGAAGCTTTCTTT. Amino acid sequence: CSARLYSEAFF.

The J gene is TRBJ2-5, the V gene TRBV5-4; TRBD2 is a possible D gene (6 bases). The V and J ends lost 2 bases and 5 bases respectively, with 13 bases between them. The length of the CDR3 is 14 residues. Per the germline V gene, CDR1 is SGHNT and CDR2 is YYREEE (reference sequence). The CDR3 coding sequence is TGTGCCAGCAGCTTCCCGGACGGGGGTGAGACCCAGTACTTC. This codes for CASSFPDGGETQYF.

Worth noting for this clone: The sample has other DNA sequences that encode this CDR3 too. V gene TRBV7-9 combines with J gene TRBJ1-1; D ambiguous. This CDR3 is built from 14 residues. The ends were cut back, 3 bases at V and 1 base at J, with 9 bases in the middle. Germline V gene lookup returns CDR1 SEHNR and CDR2 FQNEAQ (reference sequence). CDR3 in amino acids: CASSLAGRNTEAFF. The DNA of the CDR3 is TGTGCCAGCAGCTTGGCAGGTCGGAACACTGAAGCTTTCTTT.

The chain is built from TRBV7-8 and TRBJ2-5; D not resolved. The J call may not be correct, given that the DNA end is closer to TRBJ2-7. CDR1 SGHVS and CDR2 FQNEAQ come from the germline V gene. This CDR3 is 11 amino acids long. The CDR3: CASSPSYEQYF. In nucleotides, the CDR3 is TGTGCCAGCAGCCCAAGCTACGAGCAGTACTTC.

The chain employs TRBV2 and TRBJ1-1; D uncertain. With 1 base removed from V and 5 bases from J, the gap between germline ends came to 11 bases. Germline CDR1 reads SNHLY; CDR2 reads FYNNEI. This CDR3 spans 14 amino acids. The CDR3 DNA is TGTGCCAGCAGTGAAGGAGCCTGGGGTACTGAAGCTTTCTTT. Translating it yields CASSEGAWGTEAFF.